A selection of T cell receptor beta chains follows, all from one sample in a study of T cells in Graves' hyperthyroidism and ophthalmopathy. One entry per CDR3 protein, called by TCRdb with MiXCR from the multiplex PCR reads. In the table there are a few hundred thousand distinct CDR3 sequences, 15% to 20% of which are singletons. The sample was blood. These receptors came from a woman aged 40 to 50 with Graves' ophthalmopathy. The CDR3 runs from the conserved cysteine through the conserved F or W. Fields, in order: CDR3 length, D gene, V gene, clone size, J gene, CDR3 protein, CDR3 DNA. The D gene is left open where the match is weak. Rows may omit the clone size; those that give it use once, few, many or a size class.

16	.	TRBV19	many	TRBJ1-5	CASSDRRGGGNQPQHF	TGTGCCAGTAGCGATCGTCGGGGCGGTGGCAATCAGCCCCAGCATTTT
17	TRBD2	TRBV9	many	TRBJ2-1	CASSVEASGIPGQEQFF	TGTGCCAGCAGCGTAGAGGCTAGCGGGATCCCCGGGCAGGAGCAGTTCTTC
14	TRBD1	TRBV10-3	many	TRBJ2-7	CAISEDRVSYEQYF	TGTGCCATCAGCGAAGACAGGGTCTCCTACGAGCAGTACTTC
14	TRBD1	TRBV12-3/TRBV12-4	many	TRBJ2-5	CASSPQGLYGTQYF	TGTGCCAGCAGTCCACAGGGGTTATATGGGACCCAGTACTTC
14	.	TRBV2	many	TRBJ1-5	CASSEQGENQPQHF	TGTGCCAGCAGTGAGCAGGGCGAGAATCAGCCCCAGCATTTT
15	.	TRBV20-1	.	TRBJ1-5	CSVKRSGSSNQPQHF	TGCAGTGTTAAGAGGTCAGGTAGTAGCAATCAGCCCCAGCATTTT
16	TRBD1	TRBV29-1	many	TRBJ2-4	CSVVFSRQGAKNIQYF	TGCAGCGTTGTATTTTCCCGACAGGGTGCCAAAAACATTCAGTACTTC
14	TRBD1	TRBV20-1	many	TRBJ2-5	CSARLPGGQETQYF	TGCAGTGCTAGACTACCAGGGGGCCAAGAGACCCAGTACTTC
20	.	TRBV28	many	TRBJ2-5	CASSLLSQKLRGTHEETQYF	TGTGCCAGCAGTCTACTCTCCCAAAAACTTAGAGGGACCCACGAAGAGACCCAGTACTTC
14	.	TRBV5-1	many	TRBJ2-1	CASSGGPSMDEQFF	TGCGCCAGCAGCGGGGGGCCGTCTATGGATGAGCAGTTCTTC
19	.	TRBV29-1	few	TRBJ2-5	CSVEGAWTGVLAYEETQYF	TGCAGCGTTGAAGGAGCCTGGACAGGAGTACTAGCGTACGAAGAGACCCAGTACTTC
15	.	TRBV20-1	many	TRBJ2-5	CSASPGADHQETQYF	TGCAGTGCTAGCCCGGGAGCCGATCACCAAGAGACCCAGTACTTC
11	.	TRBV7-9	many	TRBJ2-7	CASSALGQQYF	TGTGCCAGCAGCGCCCTCGGACAGCAGTACTTC
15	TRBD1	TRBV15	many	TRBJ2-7	CATSKSRQGSYEQYF	TGTGCCACCAGCAAAAGTAGACAGGGGTCCTACGAGCAGTACTTC
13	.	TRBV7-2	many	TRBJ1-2	CASSLGGIYGYTF	TGTGCCAGCAGCTTAGGGGGTATATATGGCTACACCTTC
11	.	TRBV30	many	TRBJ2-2	CAWSEPGELFF	TGTGCCTGGAGTGAGCCCGGGGAGCTGTTTTTT
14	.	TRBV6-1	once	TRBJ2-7	CASRGAGQIYEQYF	TGTGCCAGCAGGGGAGCGGGACAAATATACGAGCAGTACTTC
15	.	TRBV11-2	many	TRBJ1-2	CASSLDSSPGYGYTF	TGTGCCAGCAGCTTAGACAGTTCGCCTGGCTATGGCTACACCTTC
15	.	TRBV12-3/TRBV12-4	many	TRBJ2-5	CASSFDGGHGETQYF	TGTGCCAGCAGTTTCGATGGCGGCCACGGAGAGACCCAGTACTTC
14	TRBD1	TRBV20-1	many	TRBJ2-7	CSARGTGAWDEQYF	TGCAGTGCTAGGGGGACAGGGGCTTGGGACGAGCAGTACTTC
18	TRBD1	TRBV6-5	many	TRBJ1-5	CASSTGTGGAISNQPQHF	TGTGCCAGCAGTACAGGGACAGGGGGAGCGATTAGCAATCAGCCCCAGCATTTT
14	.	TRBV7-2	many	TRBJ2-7	CASSLGGKVHEQYF	TGTGCCAGCAGCTTAGGGGGTAAGGTCCACGAGCAGTACTTC
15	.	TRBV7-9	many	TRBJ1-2	CASSFGLQESYGYTF	TGTGCCAGCAGCTTTGGTTTACAGGAGTCCTATGGCTACACCTTC
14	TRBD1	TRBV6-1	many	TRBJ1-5	CASSSRDRGQPQHF	TGTGCCAGCAGCAGCCGGGACAGGGGTCAGCCCCAGCATTTT
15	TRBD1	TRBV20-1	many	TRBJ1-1	CSARRGQGGRTEAFF	TGCAGTGCTAGAAGGGGACAGGGAGGAAGGACTGAAGCTTTCTTT
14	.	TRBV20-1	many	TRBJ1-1	CSATVRLSGTEAFF	TGCAGTGCTACGGTGAGACTGTCTGGCACTGAAGCTTTCTTT
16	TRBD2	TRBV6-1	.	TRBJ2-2	CASRPYAGGYTGELFF	TGTGCCAGCCGACCCTATGCGGGAGGATACACCGGGGAGCTGTTTTTT
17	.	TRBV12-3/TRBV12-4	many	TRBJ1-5	CASSLRLTDYSNQPQHF	TGTGCCAGCAGTTTACGACTGACAGATTATAGCAATCAGCCCCAGCATTTT
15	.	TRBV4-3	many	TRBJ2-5	CASSQEGFERETQYF	TGCGCCAGCAGCCAAGAGGGATTCGAACGGGAGACCCAGTACTTC
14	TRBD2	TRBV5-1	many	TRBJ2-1	CASKGTSVFNEQFF	TGCGCCAGTAAAGGGACTAGCGTCTTCAATGAGCAGTTCTTC
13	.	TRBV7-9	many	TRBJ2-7	CASSPSAPYEQYF	TGTGCCAGCAGCCCCTCCGCCCCCTACGAGCAGTACTTC
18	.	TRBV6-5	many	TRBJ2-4	CASSLTRAEGLAKNIQYF	TGTGCCAGCAGCCTGACTCGCGCAGAGGGCCTAGCCAAAAACATTCAGTACTTC
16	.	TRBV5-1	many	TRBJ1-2	CASSLVTRRDYYGYTF	TGCGCCAGCAGCTTGGTAACCAGACGGGATTACTATGGCTACACCTTC
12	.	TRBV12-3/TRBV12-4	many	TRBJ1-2	CASSLSSEGYTF	TGTGCCAGCAGTTTATCCTCGGAGGGCTACACCTTC
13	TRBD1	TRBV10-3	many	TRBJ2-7	CAISNSGTGEQYF	TGTGCCATCAGTAATTCCGGGACAGGCGAGCAGTACTTC
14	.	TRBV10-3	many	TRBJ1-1	CAISEGQPNTEAFF	TGTGCCATCAGTGAGGGACAGCCGAACACTGAAGCTTTCTTT
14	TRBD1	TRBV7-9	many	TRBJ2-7	CASSSETGGYEQYF	TGTGCCAGCAGCTCAGAAACAGGGGGCTACGAGCAGTACTTC
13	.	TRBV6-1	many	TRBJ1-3	CASSTLDSSTIYF	TGTGCCAGCAGTACCCTTGACTCATCCACCATATATTTT
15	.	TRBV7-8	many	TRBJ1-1	CASSLNPRDSYEAFF	TGTGCCAGCAGCTTGAACCCCCGCGACAGCTATGAAGCTTTCTTT
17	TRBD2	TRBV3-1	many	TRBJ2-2	CASSQEMSGRSTGELFF	TGTGCCAGCAGCCAAGAGATGAGCGGGAGGTCCACCGGGGAGCTGTTTTTT
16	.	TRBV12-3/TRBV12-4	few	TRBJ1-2	CASSAIPGHTNYGYTF	TGTGCCAGCAGTGCGATACCGGGACACACCAACTATGGCTACACCTTC
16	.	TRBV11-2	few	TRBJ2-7	CASSLVQGRSPYEQYF	TGTGCCAGCAGCTTAGTTCAGGGGCGCTCCCCCTACGAGCAGTACTTC
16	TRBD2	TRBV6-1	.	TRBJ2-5	CASSAGTSGLQETQYF	TGTGCCAGCAGTGCCGGGACTAGCGGGCTACAAGAGACCCAGTACTTC
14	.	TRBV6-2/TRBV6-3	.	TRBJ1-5	CASSYGSANQPQHF	TGTGCCAGCAGTTACGGCTCGGCTAATCAGCCCCAGCATTTT
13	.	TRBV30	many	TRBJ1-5	CAWSTRGRQPQHF	TGTGCCTGGAGTACTAGGGGACGTCAGCCCCAGCATTTT
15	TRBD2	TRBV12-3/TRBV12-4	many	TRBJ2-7	CASSLGTGAGAEQYF	TGTGCCAGCAGTTTAGGAACTGGGGCGGGAGCCGAGCAGTACTTC
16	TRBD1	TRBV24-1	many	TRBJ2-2	CATSEPDTGGAGELFF	TGTGCCACCAGTGAGCCCGATACAGGGGGTGCCGGGGAGCTGTTTTTT
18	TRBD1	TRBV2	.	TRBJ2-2	CASSPWTGELSNTGELFF	TGTGCCAGCAGTCCCTGGACAGGAGAATTATCGAACACCGGGGAGCTGTTTTTT